A single sample gave rise to the 23 T cell receptor beta chains below, sequenced in a study of blood T cells in healthy people across ages. A sample-barcoded 5' primer and a J-beta primer mix were used in a second PCR of roughly 6 to 11 cycles. In TCRdb, the 5' RACE reads were re-called with MiXCR into one record per CDR3 protein. Of 980,000 or so distinct CDR3 sequences listed, under 50% were seen once; the top ten hold 10% to 15%. The sequenced sample consisted of blood. The receptors shown here come from a young man in good health.

The chain links TRBV20-1 to TRBJ2-3; 8 nucleotides line up with TRBD2. The CDR3 extends over 15 amino acids. V lost 1 base to trimming and J lost 4 bases; unmatched junction nucleotides: 7. CDR1 is DFQATT and CDR2 is SNEGSKA in the germline V gene (reference sequence). CDR3 coding DNA: TGCAGTGCTAGAGCGGGGGGGCTCAGCGCAGATACGCAGTATTTT. Translating it yields CSARAGGLSADTQYF.

V is TRBV3-1 and J is TRBJ2-1; perhaps TRBD2 as D (5 bases). Trimming stripped 1 base from V and 2 bases from J, with 12 bases between. This CDR3 has 16 residues. The germline CDR1 and CDR2 sequences are LGHDT and YNNKEL (reference sequence). The CDR3 nucleotides are TGTGCCAGCAGCCAAGTCCCCGGGGATGCCTACAATGAGCAGTTCTTC. Protein sequence: CASSQVPGDAYNEQFF.

This clonotype was seen many times. The chain is built from TRBV5-6 and TRBJ1-1; D is undetermined. Trimming took off 3 bases at V and 2 bases at J, with 5 bases between the two ends. Germline CDR1 reads SGHDT; CDR2 reads YYEEEE. There are 12 residues in the CDR3. Here the CDR3 reads CASSSRNTEAFF. DNA of the CDR3: TGTGCCAGCAGCTCCCGAAACACTGAAGCTTTCTTT.

This clonotype was counted at least ten times. The chain couples TRBV2 to TRBJ2-3, with unresolved D. Germline CDR1 is SNHLY and CDR2 is FYNNEI. This CDR3 is built from 11 residues. V shed 6 bases and J shed 6 bases, with 7 bases lying between them. CDR3 DNA: TGTGCCAGCAGCGCCGTGGATACGCAGTATTTT. This codes for CASSAVDTQYF.

V usage is TRBV4-2 and J usage is TRBJ2-5; D not resolved. Trimming cost V 0 bases and J 5 bases, with 10 bases left between them. The V gene's germline CDR1 is LGHNA and CDR2 YNFKEQ. The CDR3 is 14 residues long. CDR3 DNA sequence: TGTGCCAGCAGCCAAGATTCGCCCGGGGAGACCCAGTACTTC. Translated, it gives CASSQDSPGETQYF.

V and J are TRBV11-3 and TRBJ2-1, with 7 bases matching TRBD2. CDR1 is SGHNT and CDR2 is YENEEA in the germline V gene. J lost 7 bases, V lost 3 bases, and 12 bases had no gene match. The CDR3 runs to 16 residues. For the CDR3, the DNA is TGTGCCAGCAGCTTCCATGGGGGAGGGGCGGGGAATGAGCAGTTCTTC. Translation: CASSFHGGGAGNEQFF.

The chain is built from TRBV7-6 and TRBJ1-5, with TRBD1 as a possible D gene (6 bases). This CDR3 region has 17 residues. Germline V lookup: CDR1 SGHVS, CDR2 FNYEAQ. Deletions cut 1 base from V and 5 bases from J, with 18 bases between. The CDR3 protein is CASSLGGRGGLYQPQHF. In nucleotides, the CDR3 is TGTGCCAGCAGCTTAGGGGGCAGGGGAGGCCTTTATCAGCCCCAGCATTTT.

The table lists this clonotype with many counts. The chain is built from TRBV20-1 and TRBJ2-1; the match to TRBD2 covers 10 bases. Trimming cost V 6 bases and J 5 bases; bases outside gene matches: 7. The CDR3 contains 14 residues. In germline, CDR1 is DFQATT, CDR2 SNEGSKA (reference sequence). DNA for the CDR3: TGCAGTGCACCCCTAGCGGGGGATCACAATGAGCAGTTCTTC. Translating gives CSAPLAGDHNEQFF.

Note on this clonotype: The germline gene is not matched at one end of the junction; a read error may be the cause. The gene calls are TRBV7-3 and TRBJ2-3; the D is unclear. Germline V gene data show CDR1 as SGHTA and CDR2 as FQGTGA. This CDR3 comprises 13 residues. CDR3 DNA: TGTGCCAGCGGCTTAACAGTGCCGGATACGCAGTATTTT. Encoded protein: CASGLTVPDTQYF. Combining the CDR3 with reference TRBV7-3 and TRBJ2-3 gives the whole variable domain GAGVSQTPSNKVTEKGKYVELRCDPISGHTALYWYRQSLGQGPEFLIYFQGTGAADDSGLPNDRFFAVRPEGSVSTLKIQRTERGDSAVYLCASGLTVPDTQYFGPGTRLTVL.

Here the CDR3 reads CASSQDQGYNEQFF. The CDR3 DNA reads as TGCGCCAGCAGCCAAGATCAGGGTTACAATGAGCAGTTCTTC. The chain combines TRBV4-3 with TRBJ2-1; tentative D call: TRBD1 (5 bases). CDR3 length: 14 residues. V shed 0 bases and J shed 4 bases, with 7 bases lying between them. Germline V gene lookup returns CDR1 LGHNA and CDR2 YSLEER.

V gene TRBV20-1 combines with J gene TRBJ2-3; 10 bases agree with TRBD2. This CDR3 has 16 residues. V lost 1 base to trimming and J lost 3 bases; unmatched junction nucleotides: 7. Germline CDR1 is DFQATT and CDR2 is SNEGSKA (reference sequence). DNA of the CDR3: TGCAGTGCTAGAGGGCCCCTAGCGGGGGTTACAGATACGCAGTATTTT. Translation: CSARGPLAGVTDTQYF.

This clonotype was seen a few times. The chain combines TRBV20-1 with TRBJ2-7, with 9 bases lining up with TRBD1. Germline CDR1 DFQATT, CDR2 SNEGSKA (reference sequence). V shed 5 bases and J 1 base; nucleotides not matched to a gene: 15. The CDR3 is 17 amino acids. CDR3 region: CSAYVPGQGAGSYEQYF. The DNA for the CDR3 is TGCAGTGCTTACGTCCCGGGACAGGGAGCGGGTTCCTACGAGCAGTACTTC.

The chain carries TRBV7-2 and TRBJ1-2; D unclear. Trimming shortened V by 5 bases and J by 7 bases, and 17 bases separated the two germline ends. This CDR3 has 14 residues. Germline V CDR1 and CDR2: SGHTA, FQGNSA. In DNA form, the CDR3 reads TGTGCCAGCAGCCCTTGGACGGAGTCTATTGGCTACACCTTC. Protein product: CASSPWTESIGYTF.

The rearrangement links TRBV6-4 to TRBJ2-3, with D tentatively TRBD2 (5 bases). Trimming left V 0 bases short and J 3 bases short, with 7 bases between. This CDR3 region has 14 residues. Germline V gene sequence: CDR1 MRHNA, CDR2 SNTAGT. The CDR3 DNA reads TGTGCCAGCAGTGACTCGCTAGCTACAGATACGCAGTATTTT. Protein product: CASSDSLATDTQYF.

CDR3 region: CAWSRGAGGYNEQFF. The CDR3 DNA follows: TGTGCCTGGAGCCGGGGAGCGGGCGGCTACAATGAGCAGTTCTTC. This chain joins TRBV30 and TRBJ2-1; D perhaps matches TRBD2 (6 bases). The CDR3 is 15 amino acids. V was pared by 3 bases and J by 3 bases, with 15 bases between. CDR1 and CDR2 from the germline V gene are GTSNPN and SVGIG (reference sequence).

The table lists this clonotype with a few counts. The chain has TRBV6-5 and TRBJ2-5, with 12 bases identical to TRBD2. Germline V gene sequence: CDR1 MNHEY, CDR2 SVGAGI. The CDR3 totals 15 residues. With V trimmed by 5 bases and J by 4 bases, 5 bases remained unmatched. In DNA form, the CDR3 reads TGTGCCAGCAGTCTAGCGGGGGGGCTCGGAGAGACCCAGTACTTC. Residues: CASSLAGGLGETQYF.

This chain links TRBV6-2 or TRBV6-3 with TRBJ2-2, with TRBD2 matching 8 bases. CDR1 is MNHEY, CDR2 SVGEGT, per germline. V trimming: 4 bases; J trimming: 5 bases; junction bases outside the gene matches: 3. The CDR3 runs to 14 residues. The CDR3 DNA follows: TGTGCCAGCAGTTCGGGGGGGGAGACCGGGGAGCTGTTTTTT. This translates into CASSSGGETGELFF.

The genes are TRBV6-6 and TRBJ1-1; the match to TRBD1 covers 7 bases. Trimming cost V 5 bases and J 11 bases; bases outside gene matches: 8. This CDR3 is 12 amino acids long. CDR1 MNHNY and CDR2 SVGAGI come from the germline V gene (reference sequence). The CDR3 DNA reads TGTGCCAGCAGTCCCCGGGACAGAGATGCTTTCTTT. This gives the protein CASSPRDRDAFF.

The V gene is TRBV27, the J gene TRBJ1-1; D not resolved. The V gene's germline CDR1 is MNHEY and CDR2 SMNVEV (reference sequence). The CDR3 runs to 10 residues. The V end was cut by 8 bases, the J end by 5 bases, with 6 bases between. CDR3 loop: CASPETEAFF. Written as DNA, the CDR3 is TGTGCCAGCCCTGAGACTGAAGCTTTCTTT.

Points on this clonotype: The junction shows a germline mismatch at one end, possibly a read error. The rearrangement links TRBV7-9 to TRBJ2-5, with D hard to call. CDR1 is SEHNR and CDR2 is FQNEAQ in the germline V gene (reference sequence). The CDR3 spans 12 residues. CDR3 loop: CASSPEVHEQYF. The CDR3 DNA follows: TGTGCCAGCAGCCCTGAAGTCCACGAGCAGTACTTT.

Many counts were recorded for this clonotype. This chain's CDR3 is CASTLDTSGPYGYTF. The DNA for the CDR3 is TGTGCCAGCACCCTCGACACCTCTGGTCCCTATGGCTACACCTTC. The chain joins TRBV7-2 to TRBJ1-2; no reliable D call. Germline lookup yields CDR1 SGHTA and CDR2 FQGNSA. The CDR3 has 15 residues. The ends were cut back, 7 bases at V and 4 bases at J, with 19 bases in the middle.

The rearrangement joins TRBV5-1 to TRBJ2-1, with 7 bases aligning to TRBD2. Germline V gene lookup returns CDR1 SGHRS and CDR2 YFSETQ. The CDR3 length is 14 residues. With 4 bases clipped from V and 9 bases from J, the junction kept 10 bases outside the gene matches. The CDR3, as DNA: TGCGCCAGCAGCCCCGGGACTAATGAACTTGAGCAGTTCTTC. It yields the protein CASSPGTNELEQFF.

About this clonotype itself: Germline and junction disagree at one end, which may indicate a read error. This chain links TRBV7-2 with TRBJ1-2; TRBD1 aligns across 8 bases. Germline loops: CDR1 SGHTA, CDR2 FQGNSA. The CDR3 spans 17 residues. The CDR3 nucleotides are TGCGCCAGCAGCTTAGAAGCAGGGGGCGCGATGGGCTATGGCTACACCTTC. Translating gives CASSLEAGGAMGYGYTF.